This T cell receptor beta chain was sequenced during a study of T cell repertoires in cytomegalovirus infection. About the research overall: Used in the study were CMV epitopes, some recently identified and HLA-C-restricted, others well-studied and HLA-B-restricted.

The ends were cut back, 1 base at V and 7 bases at J, with 17 bases in the middle. The CDR3 is 17 residues long. In germline, CDR1 is MGHRA, CDR2 YSYEKL. TCRdb redid the calling of the reads with MiXCR, one entry per CDR3 protein. This sample has a few hundred thousand distinct CDR3 sequences; 40% occur once, and the top ten carry more than 40%. General observations from the study: There were HLA-C-restricted CMV-specific TCR beta clonotypes dominating the ex vivo response.

Worth noting for this clonotype: Antigen specificity is unknown.

Sequenced here: cultured PBMCs, sampled from culture after CMV antigen stimulation. This sequence joins TRBV4-1 and TRBJ1-6; a weak D match, TRBD1 (5 bases). The clonotype originates from a human donor in good health (CMV status not recorded). Some clones in this sample may be carry-over from other donors' samples. CDR3 DNA sequence: TGCGCCAGCAGCCAAGCCTCGGTCGGGGCCGGGAATTCACCCCTCCACTTT. It codes for CASSQASVGAGNSPLHF.